This passage covers 13 T cell receptor beta chains from one sample sequenced in a study of blood T cell repertoires in COVID-19. Using immunoSEQ multiplex PCR, the repertoire was profiled, and TCRdb retains in-frame clones only, with some absent. Of 45,000 to 65,000 clones listed, just under 85% are singletons. The specimen was peripheral blood. These TCRs come from a man in his sixties with acute or convalescent COVID-19.

V usage is TRBV11-2 and J usage is TRBJ1-5; D is perhaps TRBD1 (6 bases). V lost 2 bases and J 5 bases, leaving 16 bases between the germline ends. In germline, CDR1 is SGHAT, CDR2 FQNNGV. The CDR3 covers 16 residues. CDR3 in DNA: TGTGCCAGCAGCTTAACTGGTGGAGGGGGGGATCAGCCCCAGCATTTT. Amino acid sequence: CASSLTGGGGDQPQHF. The whole variable domain, filled in from reference TRBV11-2 and TRBJ1-5, reads EAGVAQSPRYKIIEKRQSVAFWCNPISGHATLYWYQQILGQGPKLLIQFQNNGVVDDSQLPKDRFSAERLKGVDSTLKIQPAKLEDSAVYLCASSLTGGGGDQPQHFGDGTRLSIL.

CDR3 DNA sequence: TGTGCCAGCAGCTTTTCGGTCGCGCAAGCCGAGCAGTACTTC. This translates into CASSFSVAQAEQYF. The rearrangement links TRBV11-2 to TRBJ2-7, with D uncertain. The CDR3 totals 14 residues. The V gene lost 3 bases and the J gene lost 6 bases, with 15 bases spanning the gap. In germline, CDR1 is SGHAT, CDR2 FQNNGV.

The chain uses TRBV5-4 and TRBJ1-6; 7 bases match TRBD1. The CDR3 runs 15 residues. From germline, CDR1 is SGHNT and CDR2 YYREEE (reference sequence). V was pared by 4 bases and J by 8 bases, with 9 bases of the junction left unmatched. CDR3 loop: CASSLSRDRDSPLHF. Here the CDR3 DNA reads TGTGCCAGCAGCCTGTCCCGGGACAGAGATTCACCCCTCCACTTT. Drawing the rest from reference TRBV5-4 and TRBJ1-6, the complete variable domain is ETGVTQSPTHLIKTRGQQVTLRCSSQSGHNTVSWYQQALGQGPQFIFQYYREEENGRGNFPPRFSGLQFPNYSSELNVNALELDDSALYLCASSLSRDRDSPLHFGNGTRLTVT.

CDR3 sequence reads: CASSSSGATGELFF. DNA for the CDR3: TGTGCCAGCAGTTCGAGTGGAGCGACCGGGGAGCTGTTTTTT. This chain joins TRBV28 and TRBJ2-2; no clear D. The germline V gene has CDR1 MDHEN and CDR2 SYDVKM. With 4 bases removed from V and 5 bases from J, the gap between germline ends came to 11 bases. The CDR3 is 14 residues long.

The V call is TRBV6-5, the J call TRBJ2-5, with D perhaps matching TRBD1 (5 bases). V dropped 9 bases and J dropped 2 bases, with 13 bases sitting between them. The CDR3 runs to 13 residues. Germline V CDR1 and CDR2: MNHEY, SVGAGI. CDR3 region: CASTWTPQETQYF. CDR3 bases: TGTGCCAGTACCTGGACACCTCAAGAGACCCAGTACTTC.

This sequence joins TRBV27 and TRBJ1-5; perhaps TRBD1 as D (6 bases). Per the germline V gene, CDR1 is MNHEY and CDR2 is SMNVEV (reference sequence). The V gene lost 5 bases and the J gene lost 3 bases, with 14 bases spanning the gap. This CDR3 is 15 amino acids long. The CDR3 nucleotides are TGTGCCAGCAGTCTACTGGGGGCGGTCAATCAGCCCCAGCATTTT. Its translation: CASSLLGAVNQPQHF.

This clone appeared once. The chain combines TRBV7-3 with TRBJ2-7; 7 positions agree with TRBD1. Unmatched junction bases numbered 14, after V lost 1 base and J lost 2 bases. From germline, CDR1 is SGHTA and CDR2 FQGTGA. The CDR3 has 18 residues. The CDR3 here is CASSLSKGQAGGTYEQYF. The CDR3 bases are TGTGCCAGCAGCTTAAGTAAGGGCCAGGCAGGGGGAACCTACGAGCAGTACTTC. The full variable domain, completed using reference TRBV7-3 and TRBJ2-7, is GAGVSQTPSNKVTEKGKYVELRCDPISGHTALYWYRQSLGQGPEFLIYFQGTGAADDSGLPNDRFFAVRPEGSVSTLKIQRTERGDSAVYLCASSLSKGQAGGTYEQYFGPGTRLTVT.

This chain uses TRBV6-5 with TRBJ1-5; 7 bases line up with TRBD1. This CDR3 comprises 13 residues. V lost 6 bases and J lost 7; bases outside the gene matches: 6. CDR1 is MNHEY, CDR2 SVGAGI, per germline. CDR3 sequence: CASSDRVGQPQHF. In DNA form, the CDR3 reads TGTGCCAGCAGCGACAGGGTAGGGCAGCCCCAGCATTTT.

The gene calls are TRBV23-1 and TRBJ1-5, with D tentatively TRBD1 (6 bases). TRBV23-1 is classed as an ORF, of uncertain function. Deletions cut 4 bases from V and 6 bases from J, with 19 bases between. The CDR3 has 16 residues. CDR3 coding DNA: TGCGCCAGCAGTCCACAGGGTAATGGGTCTAGTCAGCCCCAGCATTTT. Amino acids: CASSPQGNGSSQPQHF.

J is TRBJ2-3 and V is TRBV19, with D tentatively TRBD1 (7 bases). The CDR3 is 16 amino acids. The V gene's germline CDR1 is LNHDA and CDR2 SQIVND (reference sequence). V dropped 5 bases and J dropped 3 bases, with 18 bases sitting between them. CDR3 in DNA: TGTGCCAGTAGTCCCGAGACAGGGAGGTGGACAGATACGCAGTATTTT. Encoded protein: CASSPETGRWTDTQYF.

This sequence joins TRBV30 and TRBJ2-3; 8 positions match TRBD2. CDR3 length: 14 residues. V dropped 5 bases and J dropped 2; count of bases not matched to a gene: 6. Germline V lookup: CDR1 GTSNPN, CDR2 SVGIG (reference sequence). The CDR3, as DNA: TGTGCCTGGGCTCTCGGGGGGGACACAGATACGCAGTATTTT. This translates into CAWALGGDTDTQYF.

The chain combines TRBV2 with TRBJ2-7; 10 bases are a match to TRBD2. The junction had 2 bases not matched to a gene; V was cut back by 3 bases and J by 6 bases. The CDR3 totals 13 residues. Germline V lookup: CDR1 SNHLY, CDR2 FYNNEI. CDR3 protein: CASSDTSGVEQYF. The CDR3 DNA sequence: TGTGCCAGCAGTGACACTAGCGGGGTCGAGCAGTACTTC.

The chain uses TRBV28 and TRBJ1-5, with 10 bases identical to TRBD1. V shed 10 bases, J shed 5 bases, and the junction held 11 bases outside the gene matches. CDR1 and CDR2 (germline): MDHEN, SYDVKM. The CDR3 sequence is 15 residues long. CDR3 loop: CATSVLGQGDQPQHF. DNA for the CDR3: TGTGCCACCTCAGTTTTAGGACAGGGGGATCAGCCCCAGCATTTT.